This entry lists 8 T cell receptor beta chains sequenced from one sample in a study of blood T cells in healthy people across ages. A second PCR of roughly 6 to 12 cycles used a sample-barcoded 5' primer and a J-beta primer mix. A single record per CDR3 protein comes from TCRdb applying MiXCR to the 5' RACE reads. The sample includes approximately 600,000 distinct CDR3 sequences, approximately 50% seen only once; the top ten take 35% to 40%. Sequences were obtained from blood. The receptors here all came from a man aged 60-69 years in good health.

The rearrangement uses TRBV5-6 and TRBJ2-7; TRBD2 matches 10 bases. Trimming took 4 bases from V and 7 from J; bases not matched to a gene: 20. The CDR3 runs 18 residues. Per the germline V gene, CDR1 is SGHDT and CDR2 is YYEEEE. The CDR3 nucleotides read TGTGCCAGCAGCCCGTTAGGTAGCGGGGGGACATCCTACAATGAGCAGTACTTC. It is translated as CASSPLGSGGTSYNEQYF.

The chain links TRBV28 to TRBJ2-1; 10 bases align to TRBD2. The CDR3 length is 14 residues. V dropped 9 bases and J dropped 6; count of bases not matched to a gene: 8. Germline V gene data show CDR1 as MDHEN and CDR2 as SYDVKM. CDR3 DNA sequence: TGTGCCAGTTTACCCGGACTAGCGGTCAATGAGCAGTTCTTC. It codes for CASLPGLAVNEQFF.

The V and J genes are TRBV6-1 and TRBJ1-2, with a possible D match to TRBD1 (6 bases). The ends were cut back, 7 bases at V and 2 bases at J, with 14 bases in the middle. Germline loops: CDR1 MNHNS, CDR2 SASEGT. The CDR3 totals 14 residues. The CDR3 sequence is CASNKQGSNYGYTF. The CDR3, as DNA: TGTGCCAGCAACAAACAGGGATCGAACTATGGCTACACCTTC.

The genes are TRBV5-1 and TRBJ2-3; a possible D gene is TRBD1 (7 bases). The CDR3 covers 14 residues. Trimming shortened V by 7 bases and J by 0 bases, and 12 bases separated the two germline ends. Germline CDR1 and CDR2: SGHRS and YFSETQ. The CDR3 region has the DNA TGCGCCAGCCAGACAGGGACTAGCACAGATACGCAGTATTTT. This gives the protein CASQTGTSTDTQYF.

The chain joins TRBV20-1 to TRBJ2-3; the match to TRBD2 covers 8 bases. This CDR3 region has 14 residues. V was clipped by 5 bases and J by 1 base; unmatched bases: 5. The germline V gene encodes CDR1 DFQATT and CDR2 SNEGSKA (reference sequence). This chain's CDR3 is CSAGGGLGTDTQYF. In DNA form, the CDR3 reads TGCAGTGCTGGCGGGGGGCTCGGCACAGATACGCAGTATTTT.

The chain employs TRBV4-1 and TRBJ2-7, with 7 bases that match TRBD2. Germline CDR1 and CDR2: MGHRA and YSYEKL. This CDR3 has 14 residues. V gave up 5 bases and J gave up 0 bases; unmatched junction bases: 4. CDR3 sequence: CASSGGVRSYEQYF. The CDR3 region has the DNA TGCGCCAGCAGCGGGGGGGTTCGCTCCTACGAGCAGTACTTC.

This clonotype was observed a handful of times. The chain couples TRBV29-1 to TRBJ2-5, with 8 bases that match TRBD1. Germline CDR1 reads SQVTM; CDR2 reads ANQGSEA. With V trimmed by 7 bases and J by 4 bases, 5 bases remained unmatched. This CDR3 contains 12 residues. In nucleotides, the CDR3 is TGCAGCGCCAGCAGGGGGCCAGAGACCCAGTACTTC. As protein: CSASRGPETQYF.

J is TRBJ2-5 and V is TRBV3-1; a weak D match, TRBD2 (6 bases). The CDR3 sequence is 14 residues long. Germline V gene data show CDR1 as LGHDT and CDR2 as YNNKEL (reference sequence). V was trimmed by 6 bases and J by 7 bases, leaving 18 bases between them. This CDR3 reads CASRPTGAGGTQYF. The CDR3, as DNA: TGTGCCAGCAGACCTACCGGGGCCGGGGGGACCCAGTACTTC.